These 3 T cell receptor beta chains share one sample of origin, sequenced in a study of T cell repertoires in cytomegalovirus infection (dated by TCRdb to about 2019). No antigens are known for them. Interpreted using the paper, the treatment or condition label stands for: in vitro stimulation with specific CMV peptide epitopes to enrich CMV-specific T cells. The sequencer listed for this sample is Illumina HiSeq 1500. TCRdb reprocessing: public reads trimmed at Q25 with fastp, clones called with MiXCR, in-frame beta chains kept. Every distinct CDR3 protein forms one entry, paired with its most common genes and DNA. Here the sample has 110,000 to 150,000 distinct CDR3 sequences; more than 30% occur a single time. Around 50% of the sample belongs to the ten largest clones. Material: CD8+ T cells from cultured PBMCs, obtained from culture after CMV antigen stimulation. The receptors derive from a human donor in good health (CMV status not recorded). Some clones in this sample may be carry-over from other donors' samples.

The chain's CDR3 is CASSPAVVGGLYEQYF. CDR3 nucleotides: TGTGCCAGCAGCCCGGCGGTAGTAGGGGGTCTTTACGAGCAGTACTTC. V usage is TRBV7-6 and J usage is TRBJ2-7, with D possibly being TRBD1 (6 bases). The CDR3 has 16 residues. Trimming shortened V by 5 bases and J by 4 bases, and 21 bases separated the two germline ends. The germline V gene has CDR1 SGHVS and CDR2 FNYEAQ.

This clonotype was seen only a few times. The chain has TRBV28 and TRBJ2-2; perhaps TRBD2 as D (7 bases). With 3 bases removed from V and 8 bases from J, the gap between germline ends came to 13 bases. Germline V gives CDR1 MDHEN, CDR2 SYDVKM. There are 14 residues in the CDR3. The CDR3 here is CASSLAGAPGELFF. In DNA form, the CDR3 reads TGTGCCAGCAGTTTGGCGGGGGCGCCAGGGGAGCTGTTTTTT.

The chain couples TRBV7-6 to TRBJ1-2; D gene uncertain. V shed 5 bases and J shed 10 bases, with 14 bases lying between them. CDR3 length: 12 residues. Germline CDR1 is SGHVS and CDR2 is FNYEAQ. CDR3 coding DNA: TGTGCCAGCAGCCCTGGAGGAGGCGACTACACCTTC. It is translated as CASSPGGGDYTF.